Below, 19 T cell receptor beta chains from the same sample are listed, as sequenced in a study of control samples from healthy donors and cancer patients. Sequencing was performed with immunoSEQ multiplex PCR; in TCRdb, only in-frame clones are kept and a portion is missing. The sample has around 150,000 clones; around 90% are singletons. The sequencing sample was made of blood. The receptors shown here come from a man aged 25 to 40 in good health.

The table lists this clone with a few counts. The CDR3 DNA reads as TGCGCCAGCAGCTTGAGTACAGGGGAAGAGACCCAGTACTTC. This translates into CASSLSTGEETQYF. This chain connects TRBV5-1 to TRBJ2-5; 7 bases agree with TRBD1. V shed 1 base, J shed 3 bases, and the junction held 3 bases outside the gene matches. The CDR3 consists of 14 residues. The germline V gene encodes CDR1 SGHRS and CDR2 YFSETQ.

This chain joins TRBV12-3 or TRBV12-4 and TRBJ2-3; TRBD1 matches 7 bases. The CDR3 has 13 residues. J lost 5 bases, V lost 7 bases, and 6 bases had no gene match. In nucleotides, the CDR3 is TGTGCCAGCACTGACAGGGTAATAGATACGCAGTATTTT. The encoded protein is CASTDRVIDTQYF.

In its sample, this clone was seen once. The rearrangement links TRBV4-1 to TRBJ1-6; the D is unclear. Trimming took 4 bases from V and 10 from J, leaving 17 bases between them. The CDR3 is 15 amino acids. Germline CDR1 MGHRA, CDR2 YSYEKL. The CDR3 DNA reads TGCGCCAGCAGCCTATCGGCGGAGGCCGGATCACCCCTCCACTTT. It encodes CASSLSAEAGSPLHF.

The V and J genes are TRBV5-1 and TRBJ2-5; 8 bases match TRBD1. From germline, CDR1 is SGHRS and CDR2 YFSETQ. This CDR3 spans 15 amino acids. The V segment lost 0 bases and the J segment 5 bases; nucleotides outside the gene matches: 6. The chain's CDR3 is CASSLAGQGPETQYF. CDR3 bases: TGCGCCAGCAGCTTGGCCGGACAGGGTCCGGAGACCCAGTACTTC.

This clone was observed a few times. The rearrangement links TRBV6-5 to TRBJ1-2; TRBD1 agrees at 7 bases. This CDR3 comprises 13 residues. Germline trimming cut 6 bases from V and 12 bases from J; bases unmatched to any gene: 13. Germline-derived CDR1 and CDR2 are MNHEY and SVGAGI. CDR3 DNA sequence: TGTGCCAGCAGCGGGGGGACAGTGCAAAGCGACACCTTC. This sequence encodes CASSGGTVQSDTF.

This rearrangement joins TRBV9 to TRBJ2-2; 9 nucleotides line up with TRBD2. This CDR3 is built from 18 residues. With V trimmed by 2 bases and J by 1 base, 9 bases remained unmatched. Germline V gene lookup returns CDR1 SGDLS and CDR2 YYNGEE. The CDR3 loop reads CASSVFAGGNLNTGELFF. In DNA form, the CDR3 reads TGTGCCAGCAGCGTTTTTGCGGGAGGGAACTTGAACACCGGGGAGCTGTTTTTT.

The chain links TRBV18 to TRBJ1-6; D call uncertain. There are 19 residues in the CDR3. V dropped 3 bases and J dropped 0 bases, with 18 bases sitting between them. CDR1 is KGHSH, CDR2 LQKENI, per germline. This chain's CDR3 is CASSPDLTDPSSYNSPLHF. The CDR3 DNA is TGTGCCAGCTCACCTGACTTAACGGACCCTAGCTCCTATAATTCACCCCTCCACTTT.

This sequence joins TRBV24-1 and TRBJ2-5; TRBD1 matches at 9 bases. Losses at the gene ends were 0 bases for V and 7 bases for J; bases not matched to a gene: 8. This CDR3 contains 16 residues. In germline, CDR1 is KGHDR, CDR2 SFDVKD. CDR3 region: CATSDLPTGGLGTQYF. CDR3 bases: TGTGCCACCAGTGATTTGCCGACAGGGGGATTGGGGACCCAGTACTTC.

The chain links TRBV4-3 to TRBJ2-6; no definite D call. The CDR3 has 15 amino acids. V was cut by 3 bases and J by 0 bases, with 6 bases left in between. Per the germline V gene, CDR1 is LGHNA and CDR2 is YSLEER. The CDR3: CASSHESSGANVLTF. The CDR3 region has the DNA TGCGCCAGCAGCCACGAGAGCTCTGGGGCCAACGTCCTGACTTTC.

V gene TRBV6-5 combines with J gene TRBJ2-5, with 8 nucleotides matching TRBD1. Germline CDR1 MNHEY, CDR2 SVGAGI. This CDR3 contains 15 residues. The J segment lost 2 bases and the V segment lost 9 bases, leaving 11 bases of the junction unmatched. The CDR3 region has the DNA TGTGCCAGTAAAAGGACAGGGCTCCCACAAGAGACCCAGTACTTC. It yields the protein CASKRTGLPQETQYF.

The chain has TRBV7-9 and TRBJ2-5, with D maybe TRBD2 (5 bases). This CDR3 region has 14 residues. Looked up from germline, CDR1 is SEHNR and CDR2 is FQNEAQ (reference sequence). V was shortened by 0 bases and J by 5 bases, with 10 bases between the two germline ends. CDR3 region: CASSLAGVGETQYF. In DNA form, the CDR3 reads TGTGCCAGCAGCTTAGCGGGAGTTGGGGAGACCCAGTACTTC.

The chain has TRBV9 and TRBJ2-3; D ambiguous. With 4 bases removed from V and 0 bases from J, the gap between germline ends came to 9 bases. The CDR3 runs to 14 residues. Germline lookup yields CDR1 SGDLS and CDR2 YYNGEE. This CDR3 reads CASSHGPSTDTQYF. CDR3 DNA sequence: TGTGCCAGCAGCCACGGCCCTAGCACAGATACGCAGTATTTT.

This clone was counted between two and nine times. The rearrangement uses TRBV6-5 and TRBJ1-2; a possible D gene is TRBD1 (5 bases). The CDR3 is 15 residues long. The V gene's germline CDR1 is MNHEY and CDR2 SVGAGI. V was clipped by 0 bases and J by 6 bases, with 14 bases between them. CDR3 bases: TGTGCCAGCAGTTACTCTTCAGGGAGACCACATGGCTACACCTTC. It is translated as CASSYSSGRPHGYTF.

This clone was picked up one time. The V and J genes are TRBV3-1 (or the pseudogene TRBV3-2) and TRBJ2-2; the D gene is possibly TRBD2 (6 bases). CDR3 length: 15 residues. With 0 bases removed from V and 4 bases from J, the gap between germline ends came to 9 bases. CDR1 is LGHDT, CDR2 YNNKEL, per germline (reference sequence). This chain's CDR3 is CASSQEGLITGELFF. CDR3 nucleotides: TGTGCCAGCAGCCAAGAGGGACTGATCACCGGGGAGCTGTTTTTT.

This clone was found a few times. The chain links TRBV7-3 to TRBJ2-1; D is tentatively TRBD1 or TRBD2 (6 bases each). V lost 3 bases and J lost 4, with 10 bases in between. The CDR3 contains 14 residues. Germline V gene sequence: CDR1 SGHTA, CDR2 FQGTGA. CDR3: CASSLGGPYNEQFF. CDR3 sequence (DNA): TGTGCCAGCAGCTTGGGGGGCCCTTACAATGAGCAGTTCTTC.

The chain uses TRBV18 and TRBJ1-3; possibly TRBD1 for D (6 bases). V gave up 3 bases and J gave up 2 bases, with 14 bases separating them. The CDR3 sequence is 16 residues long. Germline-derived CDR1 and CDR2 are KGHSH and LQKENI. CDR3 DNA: TGTGCCAGCTCACCTTCACAGGGTGGAACTGGAAACACCATATATTTT. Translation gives CASSPSQGGTGNTIYF.

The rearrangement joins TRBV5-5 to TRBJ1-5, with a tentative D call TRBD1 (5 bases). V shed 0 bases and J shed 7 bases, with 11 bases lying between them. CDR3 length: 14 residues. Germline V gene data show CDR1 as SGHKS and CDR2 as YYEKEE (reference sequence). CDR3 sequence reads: CASSLAGSRQPQHF. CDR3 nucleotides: TGTGCCAGCAGCTTGGCAGGGTCTAGGCAGCCCCAGCATTTT. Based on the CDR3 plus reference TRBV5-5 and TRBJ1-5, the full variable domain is DAGVTQSPTHLIKTRGQQVTLRCSPISGHKSVSWYQQVLGQGPQFIFQYYEKEERGRGNFPDRFSARQFPNYSSELNVNALLLGDSALYLCASSLAGSRQPQHFGDGTRLSIL.

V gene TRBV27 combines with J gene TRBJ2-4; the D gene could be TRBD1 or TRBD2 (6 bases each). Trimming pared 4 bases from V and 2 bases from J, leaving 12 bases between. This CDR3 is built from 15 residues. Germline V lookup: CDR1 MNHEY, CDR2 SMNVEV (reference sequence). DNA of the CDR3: TGTGCCAGCAGTTCCGGGGGCAGGACCAAAAACATTCAGTACTTC. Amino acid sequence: CASSSGGRTKNIQYF.

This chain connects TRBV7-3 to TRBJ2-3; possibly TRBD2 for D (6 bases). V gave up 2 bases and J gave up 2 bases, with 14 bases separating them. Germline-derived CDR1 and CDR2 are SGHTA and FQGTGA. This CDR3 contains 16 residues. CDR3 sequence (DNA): TGTGCCAGCAGCTTATATCCCGGCGGGGACACAGATACGCAGTATTTT. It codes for CASSLYPGGDTDTQYF.